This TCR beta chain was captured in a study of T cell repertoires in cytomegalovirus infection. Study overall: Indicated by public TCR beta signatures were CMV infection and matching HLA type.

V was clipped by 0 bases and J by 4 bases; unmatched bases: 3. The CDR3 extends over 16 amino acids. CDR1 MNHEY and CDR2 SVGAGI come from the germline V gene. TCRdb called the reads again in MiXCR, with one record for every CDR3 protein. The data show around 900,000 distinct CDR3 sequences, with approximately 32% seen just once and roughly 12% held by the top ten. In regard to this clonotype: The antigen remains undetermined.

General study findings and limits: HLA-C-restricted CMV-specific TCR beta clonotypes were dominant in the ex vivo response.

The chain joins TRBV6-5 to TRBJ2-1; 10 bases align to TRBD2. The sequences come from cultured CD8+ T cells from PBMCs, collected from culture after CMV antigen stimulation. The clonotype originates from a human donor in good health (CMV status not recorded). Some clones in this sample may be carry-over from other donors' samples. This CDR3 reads CASSYSQRGGYNEQFF. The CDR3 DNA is TGTGCCAGCAGTTACTCGCAGCGGGGGGGATACAATGAGCAGTTCTTC.